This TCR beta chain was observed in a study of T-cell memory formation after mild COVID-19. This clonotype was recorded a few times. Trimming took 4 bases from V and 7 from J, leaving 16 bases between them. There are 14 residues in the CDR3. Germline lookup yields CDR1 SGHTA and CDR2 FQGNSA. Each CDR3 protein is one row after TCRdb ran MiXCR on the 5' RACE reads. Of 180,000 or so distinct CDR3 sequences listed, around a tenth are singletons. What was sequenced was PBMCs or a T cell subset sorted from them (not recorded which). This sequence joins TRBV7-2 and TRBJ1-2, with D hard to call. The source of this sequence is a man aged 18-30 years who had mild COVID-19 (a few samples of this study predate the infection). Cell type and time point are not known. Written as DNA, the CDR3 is TGTGCCAGCAGCTCCCAAGGTCTCTTGCTTGGCTACACCTTC. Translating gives CASSSQGLLLGYTF.